Below, 2 T cell receptor beta chains from the same sample are listed, as sequenced in a study of CD8 T cells in Susac syndrome. RNA, at roughly 0.45 to 1 ug, was reverse transcribed with random hexamers. From the immunoSEQ multiplex PCR reads, TCRdb called clonotypes with MiXCR, one entry per CDR3 protein. The profile shows approximately 140,000 distinct CDR3 sequences, roughly 80% of them singletons. The sample consisted of CD8+ T cells from PBMCs. Receptors were obtained from a human donor with multiple sclerosis.

The chain joins TRBV6-5 to TRBJ2-3; 7 bases fit TRBD1. CDR3 size: 15 residues. V shed 1 base and J 3 bases; nucleotides not matched to a gene: 4. The germline CDR1 and CDR2 sequences are MNHEY and SVGAGI. The CDR3 here is CASSYFTGETDTQYF. The DNA for the CDR3 is TGTGCCAGCAGTTACTTTACAGGGGAGACAGATACGCAGTATTTT.

The CDR3 DNA is TGTGCCAGCAGCATCGGGACAGGGATATACAATGAGCAGTTCTTC. Residues: CASSIGTGIYNEQFF. The chain joins TRBV5-8 to TRBJ2-1, with TRBD1 matching over 9 bases. Germline trimming cut 4 bases from V and 4 bases from J; bases unmatched to any gene: 6. Germline loops: CDR1 SGHTS, CDR2 YDEGEE. The CDR3 has 15 residues.